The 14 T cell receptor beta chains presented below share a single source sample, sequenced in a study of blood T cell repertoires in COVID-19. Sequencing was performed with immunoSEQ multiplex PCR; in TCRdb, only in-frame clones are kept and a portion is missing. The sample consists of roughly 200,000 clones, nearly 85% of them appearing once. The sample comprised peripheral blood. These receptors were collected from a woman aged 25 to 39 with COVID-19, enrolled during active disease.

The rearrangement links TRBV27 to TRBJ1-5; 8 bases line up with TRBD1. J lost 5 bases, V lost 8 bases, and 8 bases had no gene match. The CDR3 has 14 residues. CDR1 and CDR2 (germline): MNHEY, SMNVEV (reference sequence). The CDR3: CASPPGQGYQPQHF. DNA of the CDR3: TGTGCCAGCCCGCCCGGACAGGGTTATCAGCCCCAGCATTTT.

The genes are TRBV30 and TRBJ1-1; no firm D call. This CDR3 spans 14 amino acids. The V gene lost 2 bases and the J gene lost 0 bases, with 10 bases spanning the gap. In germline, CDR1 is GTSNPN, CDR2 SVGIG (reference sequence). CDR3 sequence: CAWSLNFMNTEAFF. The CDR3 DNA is TGTGCCTGGAGTCTAAACTTTATGAACACTGAAGCTTTCTTT.

The CDR3 sequence: CASNPDRASSYGYTF. The CDR3 bases are TGTGCCAGCAACCCCGACAGGGCTTCCTCCTATGGCTACACCTTC. J is TRBJ1-2 and V is TRBV6-5, with 7 bases fitting TRBD1. CDR1 is MNHEY, CDR2 SVGAGI, per germline. The length of the CDR3 is 15 residues. V lost 7 bases and J lost 4; bases outside the gene matches: 12.

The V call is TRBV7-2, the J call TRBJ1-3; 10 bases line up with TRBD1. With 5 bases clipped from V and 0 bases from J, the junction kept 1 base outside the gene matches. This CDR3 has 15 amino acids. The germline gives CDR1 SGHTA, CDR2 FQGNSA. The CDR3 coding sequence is TGTGCCAGCAGCGGGGACAGGGGCTCTGGAAACACCATATATTTT. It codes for CASSGDRGSGNTIYF.

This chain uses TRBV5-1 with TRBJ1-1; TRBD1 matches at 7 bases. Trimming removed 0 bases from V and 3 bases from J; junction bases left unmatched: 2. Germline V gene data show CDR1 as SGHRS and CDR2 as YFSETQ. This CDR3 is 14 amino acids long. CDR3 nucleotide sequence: TGCGCCAGCAGCTTGGAGGACAGGTACACTGAAGCTTTCTTT. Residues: CASSLEDRYTEAFF.

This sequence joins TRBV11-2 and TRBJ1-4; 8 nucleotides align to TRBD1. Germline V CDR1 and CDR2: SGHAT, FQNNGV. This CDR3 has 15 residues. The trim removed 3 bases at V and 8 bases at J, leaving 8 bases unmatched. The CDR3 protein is CASSFRQGPQEKLFF. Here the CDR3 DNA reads TGTGCCAGCAGCTTTCGACAGGGGCCCCAGGAAAAACTGTTTTTT.

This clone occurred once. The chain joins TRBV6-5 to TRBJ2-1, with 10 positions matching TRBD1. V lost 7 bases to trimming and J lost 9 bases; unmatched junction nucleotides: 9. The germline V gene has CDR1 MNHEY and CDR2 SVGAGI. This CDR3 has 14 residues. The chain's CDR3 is CASTRDRGSGEQFF. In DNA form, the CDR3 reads TGTGCCAGCACTAGGGACAGGGGATCGGGTGAGCAGTTCTTC.

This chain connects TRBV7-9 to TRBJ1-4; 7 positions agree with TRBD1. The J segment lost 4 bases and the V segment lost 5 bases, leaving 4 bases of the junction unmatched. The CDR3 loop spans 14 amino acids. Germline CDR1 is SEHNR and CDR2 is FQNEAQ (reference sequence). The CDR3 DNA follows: TGTGCCAGCAGCCGAACAGGGGTTAATGAAAAACTGTTTTTT. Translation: CASSRTGVNEKLFF.

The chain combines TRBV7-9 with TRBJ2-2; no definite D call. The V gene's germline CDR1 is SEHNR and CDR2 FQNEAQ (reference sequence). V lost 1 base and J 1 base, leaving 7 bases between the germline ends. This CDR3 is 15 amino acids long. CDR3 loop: CASSLGSGNTGELFF. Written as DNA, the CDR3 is TGTGCCAGCAGCTTAGGATCCGGGAACACCGGGGAGCTGTTTTTT.

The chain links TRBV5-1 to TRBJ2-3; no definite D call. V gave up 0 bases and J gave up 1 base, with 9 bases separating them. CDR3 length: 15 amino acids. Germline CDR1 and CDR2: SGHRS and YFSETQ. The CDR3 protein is CASSLGVIGTDTQYF. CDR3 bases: TGCGCCAGCAGCTTGGGAGTAATAGGCACAGATACGCAGTATTTT.

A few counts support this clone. The CDR3: CASSLVPSSGNTIYF. CDR3 nucleotides: TGTGCCAGCAGCTTAGTGCCCAGTTCTGGAAACACCATATATTTT. The V and J genes are TRBV7-2 and TRBJ1-3; no clear D gene. Between the trimmed V and J ends, which lost 1 base and 1 base, there was a span of 8 bases. This CDR3 has 15 residues. CDR1 is SGHTA, CDR2 FQGNSA, per germline.

In DNA form, the CDR3 reads TGTGCCAGCAGCCCAACCCCCCTGGGGGGGGTGGAGACCCAGTACTTC. It encodes CASSPTPLGGVETQYF. This sequence joins TRBV9 and TRBJ2-5; TRBD2 matches 7 bases. This CDR3 has 16 amino acids. Germline values: CDR1 SGDLS, CDR2 YYNGEE. The V gene end was trimmed by 4 bases and the J gene end by 5 bases; junction bases not matched to a gene: 14.

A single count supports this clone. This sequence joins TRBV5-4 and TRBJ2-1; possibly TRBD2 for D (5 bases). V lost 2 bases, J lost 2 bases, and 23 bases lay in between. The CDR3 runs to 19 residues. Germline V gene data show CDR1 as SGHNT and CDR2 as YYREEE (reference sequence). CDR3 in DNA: TGTGCCAGCAGCTTCGGAAAAGAGCGAGGGATTAATCCCTACAATGAGCAGTTCTTC. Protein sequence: CASSFGKERGINPYNEQFF.

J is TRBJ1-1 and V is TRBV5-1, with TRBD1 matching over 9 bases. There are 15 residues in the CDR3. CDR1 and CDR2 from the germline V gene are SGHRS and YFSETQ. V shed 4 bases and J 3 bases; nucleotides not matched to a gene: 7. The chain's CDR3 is CASSVYRGLDTEAFF. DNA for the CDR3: TGCGCCAGCAGCGTCTACAGGGGGCTGGACACTGAAGCTTTCTTT.